Presented here are 18 T cell receptor beta chains from one specimen sequenced in a study of blood T cell repertoires in COVID-19. The protocol was immunoSEQ multiplex PCR, while the TCRdb copy is restricted to in-frame clones and leaves out a portion. The table records 250,000 to 300,000 clones, around 89% of them present only once. Specimen: peripheral blood. These receptors all come from a woman aged 60-75 years with COVID-19, enrolled during active disease.

This rearrangement joins TRBV19 to TRBJ2-7; 10 nucleotides match TRBD1. The CDR3 loop spans 15 amino acids. Trimming at V came to 2 bases and at J to 3 bases, leaving 4 bases not matched to a gene. Per germline, CDR1 LNHDA and CDR2 SQIVND (reference sequence). CDR3 sequence (DNA): TGTGCCAGTAGTATACAAGGGACAGGGGACTACGAGCAGTACTTC. It codes for CASSIQGTGDYEQYF.

The rearrangement links TRBV9 to TRBJ2-3; the D gene is possibly TRBD2 (5 bases). Trimming took off 0 bases at V and 4 bases at J, with 15 bases between the two ends. Germline CDR1 is SGDLS and CDR2 is YYNGEE. This CDR3 has 16 residues. CDR3 loop: CASSVELREAADTQYF. The CDR3 DNA follows: TGTGCCAGCAGCGTAGAACTACGGGAAGCGGCAGATACGCAGTATTTT.

This clone was observed a single time. The gene calls are TRBV10-3 and TRBJ1-1, with TRBD1 matching 9 bases. Trimming removed 6 bases from V and 0 bases from J; junction bases left unmatched: 5. CDR3 size: 15 residues. CDR1 and CDR2 from the germline V gene are ENHRY and SYGVKD. CDR3 in amino acids: CAISPGQGMNTEAFF. CDR3 nucleotides: TGTGCCATCAGCCCGGGACAGGGCATGAACACTGAAGCTTTCTTT.

This rearrangement joins TRBV12-3 or TRBV12-4 to TRBJ1-5; D not certain. There are 12 residues in the CDR3. The V and J ends lost 6 bases and 6 bases respectively, with 9 bases between them. Written as DNA, the CDR3 is TGTGCCAGCAGAACCCCTAGTCAGCCCCAGCATTTT. It specifies CASRTPSQPQHF.

The chain couples TRBV19 to TRBJ1-5, with TRBD1 identical over 8 bases. In germline, CDR1 is LNHDA, CDR2 SQIVND (reference sequence). The V segment lost 7 bases and the J segment 9 bases; nucleotides outside the gene matches: 8. CDR3 length equals 13 residues. CDR3 sequence reads: CASIDRGESPQHF. CDR3 nucleotides: TGTGCCAGTATTGACAGGGGAGAATCGCCCCAGCATTTT.

This clone was detected a few times. CDR3 nucleotide sequence: TGTGCCAGCAGCCTCCTCGGGACTGACACCGGGGAGCTGTTTTTT. Its translation: CASSLLGTDTGELFF. This chain links TRBV6-2 or TRBV6-3 with TRBJ2-2; D may be TRBD2 (6 bases). The CDR3 has 15 amino acids. Germline CDR1 and CDR2: MNHEY and SVGEGT. V was shortened by 6 bases and J by 3 bases, with 14 bases between the two germline ends.

The chain joins TRBV29-1 to TRBJ1-1; tentative D call: TRBD1 (6 bases). There are 13 residues in the CDR3. Per the germline V gene, CDR1 is SQVTM and CDR2 is ANQGSEA. The V end lost 4 bases, the J end lost 5 bases, and 14 bases lay between the germline ends. Written as DNA, the CDR3 is TGCAGCGTTGCCCAACAGGGCACGACTGAAGCTTTCTTT. Encoded protein: CSVAQQGTTEAFF.

The gene calls are TRBV18 and TRBJ2-7, with a tentative D call TRBD1 (5 bases). V was cut by 5 bases and J by 4 bases, with 12 bases left in between. The CDR3 spans 13 residues. Germline lookup yields CDR1 KGHSH and CDR2 LQKENI. The CDR3 DNA reads TGTGCCAGCTCAAGACAGTCTTATTACGAGCAGTACTTC. This translates into CASSRQSYYEQYF.

The V and J genes are TRBV19 and TRBJ2-7; TRBD2 matches 15 bases. J gave up 0 bases and V 6 bases, and 6 bases lay outside the gene matches. The CDR3 totals 17 residues. Germline V gives CDR1 LNHDA, CDR2 SQIVND (reference sequence). The CDR3 loop is CASSGTSGGSSSYEQYF. The CDR3 nucleotides are TGTGCCAGTAGCGGGACTAGCGGGGGGTCGAGCTCCTACGAGCAGTACTTC. Drawing the rest from reference TRBV19 and TRBJ2-7, the complete variable domain is DGGITQSPKYLFRKEGQNVTLSCEQNLNHDAMYWYRQDPGQGLRLIYYSQIVNDFQKGDIAEGYSVSREKKESFPLTVTSAQKNPTAFYLCASSGTSGGSSSYEQYFGPGTRLTVT.

V gene TRBV7-3 combines with J gene TRBJ1-5; no firm D call. V gave up 3 bases and J gave up 1 base, with 4 bases separating them. The CDR3 consists of 13 residues. The germline V gene encodes CDR1 SGHTA and CDR2 FQGTGA. CDR3 in DNA: TGTGCCAGCAGCTTGGCCAGCAATCAGCCCCAGCATTTT. This sequence encodes CASSLASNQPQHF.

The chain couples TRBV20-1 to TRBJ1-1, with D unclear. The CDR3 has 11 residues. Trimming cost V 3 bases and J 5 bases, with 7 bases left between them. Germline lookup yields CDR1 DFQATT and CDR2 SNEGSKA (reference sequence). CDR3 DNA sequence: TGCAGTGCTAGCGGAGAGACTGAAGCTTTCTTT. Translated, it gives CSASGETEAFF.

V and J are TRBV5-4 and TRBJ1-1, with TRBD1 identical over 7 bases. V was clipped by 0 bases and J by 6 bases; unmatched bases: 5. Germline V gene sequence: CDR1 SGHNT, CDR2 YYREEE (reference sequence). The CDR3 totals 14 residues. For the CDR3, the DNA is TGTGCCAGCAGCTTGGTACAGGGGAAGGCTGAAGCTTTCTTT. It encodes CASSLVQGKAEAFF.

The rearrangement links TRBV5-1 to TRBJ2-3; the match to TRBD2 covers 13 bases. The CDR3 extends over 18 amino acids. Trimming took 4 bases from V and 1 from J; bases not matched to a gene: 9. Germline CDR1 SGHRS, CDR2 YFSETQ. CDR3 residues: CASSPRLAGGRRTDTQYF. The CDR3, as DNA: TGCGCCAGCAGCCCCCGACTAGCGGGGGGCCGCCGCACAGATACGCAGTATTTT.

In this sample, this clone turned up a few times. This chain joins TRBV12-5 and TRBJ1-2; 8 bases are a match to TRBD1. CDR3 size: 16 residues. The V and J ends lost 4 bases and 5 bases, in that order; junction bases with no gene match: 12. Germline CDR1 and CDR2: LGHNT and FRNRAP. Written as DNA, the CDR3 is TGTGCTAGTGGTTACCCGAGGACAGGGAGATTTTATGGCTACACCTTC. Its translation: CASGYPRTGRFYGYTF.

The gene calls are TRBV11-2 and TRBJ1-2, with D perhaps matching TRBD1 (5 bases). Germline CDR1 and CDR2: SGHAT and FQNNGV. Trimming left V 1 base short and J 7 bases short, with 7 bases between. This CDR3 contains 12 residues. CDR3 bases: TGTGCCAGCAGCTTAGCGGGGGGTGGCTACACCTTC. It codes for CASSLAGGGYTF.

There are a few counts of this clone. The V gene is TRBV19, the J gene TRBJ1-6; D possibly corresponds to TRBD1 (5 bases). The CDR3 runs 17 residues. The germline V and J ends were trimmed by 7 bases and 4 bases, with 20 bases remaining between them. Germline-derived CDR1 and CDR2 are LNHDA and SQIVND (reference sequence). The CDR3 DNA follows: TGTGCCAGTATACGGAACAGGCCTATTCAATATAATTCACCCCTCCACTTT. Translated, it gives CASIRNRPIQYNSPLHF.

V usage is TRBV20-1 and J usage is TRBJ1-1, with no clear D. The V and J ends lost 4 bases and 6 bases respectively, with 6 bases between them. Per the germline V gene, CDR1 is DFQATT and CDR2 is SNEGSKA (reference sequence). This CDR3 is 10 amino acids long. CDR3 bases: TGCAGTGCTATTGCGTCTGAAGCTTTCTTT. Translated: CSAIASEAFF.

V and J are TRBV5-5 and TRBJ1-6; D not certain. The CDR3 loop spans 13 amino acids. With 0 bases removed from V and 6 bases from J, the gap between germline ends came to 4 bases. Germline V gives CDR1 SGHKS, CDR2 YYEKEE (reference sequence). The CDR3 spells CASSLDFNSPLHF. CDR3 bases: TGTGCCAGCAGCTTGGACTTTAATTCACCCCTCCACTTT.